This is a list of T cell receptor beta chains from one sample in a study of T cell repertoires in cytomegalovirus infection. TCRdb analysed the reads with MiXCR anew, one entry per CDR3 protein. The sample records fewer than 300,000 distinct CDR3 sequences, about 23% being singletons. The sequenced material came from PBMCs. Receptors originate from a human donor in good health (CMV status not recorded). Some clones in this sample may be carry-over from other donors' samples. The CDR3 runs from the conserved cysteine through the conserved F or W. D genes are given only for firm matches. The size of a clone is reported for some rows only, either as once, few or many, or as a class for expanded clones.

NA	TRBV30	NA	TRBJ1-4	TGTGCCTGGGAAGGGGGAAACGGAGAAAAACTGTTTTTT	CAWEGGNGEKLFF
TRBD1	TRBV12-3/TRBV12-4	NA	TRBJ1-5	TGTGCCAGCAGCTCGGGGGGCAGGGGGGTCAATCAGCCCCAGCATTTT	CASSSGGRGVNQPQHF
TRBD2	TRBV6-5	many	TRBJ2-1	TGTGCCAGCAGTTACTCGACCGGCAGGGGCGCTACTAGCGGGAGGGCCGCGAATGAGCAGTTCTTC	CASSYSTGRGATSGRAANEQFF
NA	TRBV28	NA	TRBJ2-2	TGTGCCAGCACTCCTTCCGGGACCCCGAGCACCGGGGAGCTGTTTTTT	CASTPSGTPSTGELFF
NA	TRBV7-9	few	TRBJ1-5	TGTGCCAGCAGCGTGGAGGGGAATCAGCCCCAGCATTTT	CASSVEGNQPQHF
NA	TRBV19	NA	TRBJ1-5	TGTGCCAGTAGGGCGACATTTTACGGCAATCAGCCCCAGCATTTT	CASRATFYGNQPQHF
NA	TRBV7-8	many	TRBJ1-6	TGTGCCAGCAGCTCACCTACTACGGGGGGTCCCTATAATTCACCCCTCCACTTT	CASSSPTTGGPYNSPLHF
NA	TRBV14	few	TRBJ2-7	TGTGCCAGCAGCCAAGGTTGGAACGAGCAGTACTTC	CASSQGWNEQYF
TRBD2	TRBV7-8	NA	TRBJ2-1	TGTGCCAGCAGCGTAACCGGGACTAGTGGACCCAATGAGCAGTTCTTC	CASSVTGTSGPNEQFF
NA	TRBV7-2	many	TRBJ2-1	TGTGCCAGCAGCCCCAACCAAGCGACCCCGTTCTTC	CASSPNQATPFF
NA	TRBV18	few	TRBJ2-5	TGTGCCAGCTCACCACGAACCGGACAGCGCCAAGAGACCCAGTACTTC	CASSPRTGQRQETQYF
NA	TRBV7-2	few	TRBJ1-1	TGTGCCAGCAGCTTATCTGGACAGATTAGAACTGAAGCTTTCTTT	CASSLSGQIRTEAFF
NA	TRBV28	few	TRBJ1-1	TGTGCCAGCATTCGTACCGGGGGCGCGGGCACTGAAGCTTTCTTT	CASIRTGGAGTEAFF
TRBD2	TRBV28	NA	TRBJ2-7	TGTGCCAGCACTCTTAGCGGGGGGGCGTACGAGCAGTACTTC	CASTLSGGAYEQYF
NA	TRBV4-1	few	TRBJ2-1	TGCGCCAGCAGCCAAGATAGGCGGGGAAGGGAGCAGTTCTTC	CASSQDRRGREQFF
NA	TRBV28	many	TRBJ1-1	TGTGCCACCATCCAGCTGAACACTGAAGCTTTCTTT	CATIQLNTEAFF
NA	TRBV2	few	TRBJ2-3	TGTGCCAGCAGTTCTCGACAACACACAGATACGCAGTATTTT	CASSSRQHTDTQYF